This is a list of T cell receptor beta chains from one sample in a study of cytomegalovirus exposure and HLA in healthy donors. Repertoires were generated with immunoSEQ multiplex PCR, while TCRdb's copy carries only in-frame clones and drops some. The sample has about 71,000 clones, approximately 67% seen once; the top ten hold around 7.6%. The sequenced sample was PBMCs. Source of these receptors: a man between 40 and 49 years old in good health and CMV-seropositive. Each CDR3 is given with its conserved first and last residue. D genes are given only for firm matches. Clone size, where shown, is once, few, many, or a class for clones that have expanded.

V: TRBV7-8
size: -
J: TRBJ1-5
D: -
length: 13
DNA: TGTGCCACGTCCGCGGGCAGCAATCAGCCCCAGCATTTT
CDR3: CATSAGSNQPQHF

V: TRBV5-1
size: -
J: TRBJ2-2
D: TRBD1
length: 16
DNA: TGCGCCAGCAGCTCACAGACAGGGATGAACACCGGGGAGCTGTTTTTT
CDR3: CASSSQTGMNTGELFF

V: TRBV4-1
size: once
J: TRBJ1-1
D: -
length: 16
DNA: TGCGCCAGCAGCCAAGTTACAGGACAGCGCCCCTCTCGAGCTTTCTTT
CDR3: CASSQVTGQRPSRAFF

V: TRBV5-1
size: few
J: TRBJ2-3
D: -
length: 14
DNA: TGCGCCAGCAGCTTGGGAGGGAGCTCTGATACGCAGTATTTT
CDR3: CASSLGGSSDTQYF

V: TRBV6-1
size: few
J: TRBJ2-5
D: TRBD2
length: 15
DNA: TGTGCCAGCAGTGACGGGGGGAGGGGACAAGAGACCCAGTACTTC
CDR3: CASSDGGRGQETQYF

V: TRBV9
size: -
J: TRBJ1-4
D: TRBD1
length: 15
DNA: TGTGCCAGCAGCGTAGCACCACAGGGGGATGAAAAACTGTTTTTT
CDR3: CASSVAPQGDEKLFF

V: TRBV27
size: -
J: TRBJ1-2
D: -
length: 16
DNA: TGTGCCAGCAGTCATACGACAGGTCCCGCACGATATGGCTACACCTTC
CDR3: CASSHTTGPARYGYTF

V: TRBV5-1
size: once
J: TRBJ1-1
D: TRBD1
length: 13
DNA: TGCGCCAGCAGCTTACAGGGGGCCGATGAAGCTTTCTTT
CDR3: CASSLQGADEAFF

V: TRBV2
size: -
J: TRBJ1-1
D: -
length: 15
DNA: TGTGCCAGCAGGGGAGCGGCAATGGTCTTCGCTGAAGCTTTCTTT
CDR3: CASRGAAMVFAEAFF

V: TRBV6-5
size: -
J: TRBJ2-7
D: -
length: 14
DNA: TGTGCCAGCAGTCTTCTTCGGGAATCCTACGAGCAGTACTTC
CDR3: CASSLLRESYEQYF

V: TRBV11-2
size: -
J: TRBJ2-6
D: -
length: 17
DNA: TGTGCCAGCAGCTTAAGAGGGGGACAAGCTGGGGCCAACGTCCTGACTTTC
CDR3: CASSLRGGQAGANVLTF

V: TRBV6-1
size: -
J: TRBJ2-5
D: -
length: 15
DNA: TGTGCCAGCAGTGAAGCGGGGGGGCCCGAAGAGACCCAGTACTTC
CDR3: CASSEAGGPEETQYF

V: TRBV5-1
size: -
J: TRBJ1-1
D: -
length: 14
DNA: TGCGCCAGCAGCTTATCGGCAGGCCTTCCTGAAGCTTTCTTT
CDR3: CASSLSAGLPEAFF

V: TRBV30
size: -
J: TRBJ1-1
D: -
length: 13
DNA: TGTGCCTGGTCCCTCCGAGGAAACACTGAAGCTTTCTTT
CDR3: CAWSLRGNTEAFF

V: TRBV6-5
size: -
J: TRBJ1-2
D: -
length: 13
DNA: TGTGCCAGCAGTTCTGGACAATCGCCTGGCTACACCTTC
CDR3: CASSSGQSPGYTF

V: TRBV10-3
size: -
J: TRBJ2-5
D: -
length: 14
DNA: TGTGCCATCAGTGAGGGGGTGGGAGCAGAGACCCAGTACTTC
CDR3: CAISEGVGAETQYF

V: TRBV6-5
size: -
J: TRBJ2-7
D: -
length: 13
DNA: TGTGCCAGCAGTTACTCGCCCCGGGGAGAGCAGTACTTC
CDR3: CASSYSPRGEQYF

V: TRBV7-6
size: -
J: TRBJ2-5
D: -
length: 15
DNA: TGTGCCAGCAGCTTAGGGACAGTCTATCAAGAGACCCAGTACTTC
CDR3: CASSLGTVYQETQYF

V: TRBV7-9
size: -
J: TRBJ2-2
D: -
length: 14
DNA: TGTGCCAGCAGCCTTGGAGGGTCCATCGGGGAGCTGTTTTTT
CDR3: CASSLGGSIGELFF

V: TRBV5-1
size: -
J: TRBJ1-1
D: -
length: 15
DNA: TGCGCCAGCAGCTTGAGGGCAGGGGAGAACACTGAAGCTTTCTTT
CDR3: CASSLRAGENTEAFF

V: TRBV7-9
size: -
J: TRBJ2-5
D: TRBD2
length: 16
DNA: TGTGCCAGCAGCTTAGGGTCCGGACTAGCGGGAGGTACCCAGTACTTC
CDR3: CASSLGSGLAGGTQYF

V: TRBV9
size: once
J: TRBJ1-1
D: -
length: 14
DNA: TGTGCCAGCAGCGTCGGAGGTATGAACACTGAAGCTTTCTTT
CDR3: CASSVGGMNTEAFF

V: TRBV6-6
size: few
J: TRBJ1-1
D: TRBD1
length: 12
DNA: TGTGCCAGCAGTGACATACAGGGGGGCGCTTTCTTT
CDR3: CASSDIQGGAFF

V: TRBV30
size: -
J: TRBJ1-4
D: TRBD1
length: 16
DNA: TGTGCCTGGAGATCCGCCCAGGGGGCAAGTGGTGAAAAACTGTTTTTT
CDR3: CAWRSAQGASGEKLFF

V: TRBV29-1
size: -
J: TRBJ2-7
D: -
length: 15
DNA: TGCAGCGTTGGGGACCAATCAGGGGCCTCGGGCGAGCAGTACTTC
CDR3: CSVGDQSGASGEQYF

V: TRBV10-2
size: once
J: TRBJ2-1
D: -
length: 16
DNA: TGCGCCAGCAGCCGAATGGGGGCCGGTCCGATGGATGAGCAGTTCTTC
CDR3: CASSRMGAGPMDEQFF

V: TRBV6-1
size: -
J: TRBJ1-1
D: -
length: 14
DNA: TGTGCCAGCAGCCCCTCGACAGAATTGCTTGAAGCTTTCTTT
CDR3: CASSPSTELLEAFF

V: TRBV7-9
size: -
J: TRBJ2-5
D: TRBD1
length: 13
DNA: TGTGCCAGCAGCCGGAACAGGGGCGAGACCCAGTACTTC
CDR3: CASSRNRGETQYF

V: TRBV6-5
size: few
J: TRBJ1-2
D: TRBD1
length: 14
DNA: TGTGCCAGCAGTGGCCAAGGGACAGGCCATGGCTACACCTTC
CDR3: CASSGQGTGHGYTF

V: TRBV27
size: -
J: TRBJ2-7
D: TRBD1
length: 15
DNA: TGTGCCAGCAGTTTATCCGGGACAGGAACCTACGAGCAGTACTTC
CDR3: CASSLSGTGTYEQYF

V: TRBV5-6
size: -
J: TRBJ1-5
D: TRBD1
length: 15
DNA: TGTGCCAGCAGCATCCTGGGACAGGAAAATCAGCCCCAGCATTTT
CDR3: CASSILGQENQPQHF

V: TRBV4-2
size: -
J: TRBJ2-1
D: TRBD2
length: 17
DNA: TGTGCCAGCAGCTCCCGACTAGCGGGAAGCTCCTACAATGAGCAGTTCTTC
CDR3: CASSSRLAGSSYNEQFF

V: TRBV10-3
size: -
J: TRBJ1-1
D: -
length: 13
DNA: TGTGCCATCAGTTCGACAGCGAACACTGAAGCTTTCTTT
CDR3: CAISSTANTEAFF

V: TRBV19
size: -
J: TRBJ1-2
D: -
length: 14
DNA: TGTGCCAGTAGTAAAGGACAGAATTATGATGGCTACACCTTC
CDR3: CASSKGQNYDGYTF

V: TRBV19
size: -
J: TRBJ1-5
D: -
length: 13
DNA: TGTGCCAGCCAGGGAGGTAGCAATCAGCCCCAGCATTTT
CDR3: CASQGGSNQPQHF

V: TRBV27
size: -
J: TRBJ2-7
D: -
length: 14
DNA: TGTGCCAGCAGAAGGGACACCAACTCCTACGAGCAGTACTTC
CDR3: CASRRDTNSYEQYF

V: TRBV9
size: -
J: TRBJ2-1
D: TRBD2
length: 16
DNA: TGTGCCAGCAGCGTGACGGGACTAGCTTCCTACAATGAGCAGTTCTTC
CDR3: CASSVTGLASYNEQFF

V: TRBV10-2
size: medium-sized
J: TRBJ2-1
D: -
length: 13
DNA: TGCGCCAGCAGTGAGGGGGGCCTCAATGAGCAGTTCTTC
CDR3: CASSEGGLNEQFF

V: TRBV9
size: -
J: TRBJ2-7
D: TRBD1
length: 14
DNA: TGTGCCAGCAGCGAAACCACAGGGGGCACCGAGCAGTACTTC
CDR3: CASSETTGGTEQYF

V: TRBV13
size: -
J: TRBJ2-7
D: -
length: 13
DNA: TGTGCCAGCAGCCCCGACAGAGACTACGAGCAGTACTTC
CDR3: CASSPDRDYEQYF

V: TRBV4-3
size: -
J: TRBJ1-1
D: TRBD1
length: 14
DNA: TGCGCCAGCAGCCAAGAGGGCGGCAGGGGGAGAGCTTTCTTT
CDR3: CASSQEGGRGRAFF

V: TRBV7-9
size: -
J: TRBJ2-1
D: -
length: 16
DNA: TGTGCCAGCAGTCATCCCCTCTCGGTACAGAACAATGAGCAGTTCTTC
CDR3: CASSHPLSVQNNEQFF

V: TRBV27
size: -
J: TRBJ2-7
D: -
length: 14
DNA: TGTGCCAGCAGTTGGGACGGACTATCCTACGAGCAGTACTTC
CDR3: CASSWDGLSYEQYF

V: TRBV5-6
size: once
J: TRBJ1-2
D: -
length: 13
DNA: TGTGCCAGCAGCTCGGATGGGGGGTATGGCTACACCTTC
CDR3: CASSSDGGYGYTF

V: TRBV27
size: -
J: TRBJ1-1
D: -
length: 16
DNA: TGTGCCAGCAGTCCCCACCCACAGGGTCAACGCTCTGAAGCTTTCTTT
CDR3: CASSPHPQGQRSEAFF

V: TRBV4-2
size: -
J: TRBJ2-3
D: TRBD2
length: 18
DNA: TGTGCCAGCAGCCAGATCGGTCCGGGACTAGCGGGGGTAGATACGCAGTATTTT
CDR3: CASSQIGPGLAGVDTQYF

V: TRBV7-3
size: -
J: TRBJ2-5
D: -
length: 13
DNA: TGTGCCAGCAGCTTAGCAGGGTCAGAGACCCAGTACTTC
CDR3: CASSLAGSETQYF

V: TRBV18
size: once
J: TRBJ1-2
D: -
length: 14
DNA: TGTGCCAGCTCACCGAACGACGGGACTCATGGCTACACCTTC
CDR3: CASSPNDGTHGYTF

V: TRBV30
size: few
J: TRBJ1-1
D: TRBD1
length: 16
DNA: TGTGCCTGGAGTGTCAAAGTGGGACAGGGATACACTGAAGCTTTCTTT
CDR3: CAWSVKVGQGYTEAFF

V: TRBV30
size: -
J: TRBJ1-6
D: -
length: 18
DNA: TGTGCCTGGAGCAGAATGATAAGGGGCAGCTCCTATAATTCACCCCTCCACTTT
CDR3: CAWSRMIRGSSYNSPLHF

V: TRBV10-3
size: few
J: TRBJ1-1
D: TRBD1
length: 11
DNA: TGTGCCAGTACAGGGGGCGAGAGAGCTTTCTTT
CDR3: CASTGGERAFF